These T cell receptor beta chains were read from a single sample in a study of cytomegalovirus exposure and HLA in healthy donors. Libraries were prepared by immunoSEQ multiplex PCR; TCRdb keeps only in-frame clonotypes and omits some of them. The table lists around 200,000 clones, around 81% of them singletons, with 9.5% to 13% in the top ten. The specimen sequenced was PBMCs. The origin of the receptors is a woman aged 50 to 65 in good health and CMV-seropositive. CDR3s include the opening cysteine and the closing phenylalanine or tryptophan. The order of the fields is V gene, D gene, CDR3 protein. The D gene is left open where the match is weak.

v_call: TRBV29-1; d_call: TRBD1; cdr3_aa: CSVDVGRSGGGEKLFF
v_call: TRBV2; d_call: NA; cdr3_aa: CASSIGHAENSPLHF
v_call: TRBV18; d_call: TRBD1; cdr3_aa: CASSLDGTDYEKLFF
v_call: TRBV27; d_call: TRBD1; cdr3_aa: CASSKLTGGAVLNTDTQYF
v_call: TRBV6-1; d_call: TRBD1; cdr3_aa: CASGFRGYQETQYF
v_call: TRBV19; d_call: NA; cdr3_aa: CASSMNPRGSYNEQFF
v_call: TRBV5-8; d_call: TRBD2; cdr3_aa: CASSSGGASDYNEQFF
v_call: TRBV9; d_call: TRBD1; cdr3_aa: CASSIQGAQYNEQFF
v_call: TRBV6-4; d_call: TRBD1; cdr3_aa: CASSPDRALGTEAFF
v_call: TRBV5-1; d_call: NA; cdr3_aa: CASSFSGRGIEETQYF
v_call: TRBV29-1; d_call: NA; cdr3_aa: CSVELGAGTPSSYEQYF
v_call: TRBV11-2; d_call: NA; cdr3_aa: CASSRQQISGNTIYF
v_call: TRBV7-2; d_call: NA; cdr3_aa: CASSLRSGTGEQYF
v_call: TRBV29-1; d_call: NA; cdr3_aa: CSVESSLSGNTIYF
v_call: TRBV6-1; d_call: NA; cdr3_aa: CASREQVDSPLHF
v_call: TRBV10-3; d_call: NA; cdr3_aa: CAISESLGGRSVVGYTF
v_call: TRBV6-5; d_call: NA; cdr3_aa: CASSYSGRDYTF
v_call: TRBV11-1; d_call: TRBD2; cdr3_aa: CASSQWTSAYNEQFF
v_call: TRBV27; d_call: NA; cdr3_aa: CASSDTFSNYGYTF
v_call: TRBV7-9; d_call: NA; cdr3_aa: CASSLFNNEQFF
v_call: TRBV7-2; d_call: NA; cdr3_aa: CASSLRLVSTGELFF
v_call: TRBV7-2; d_call: TRBD1; cdr3_aa: CASSLEGAGTQYF
v_call: TRBV11-2; d_call: NA; cdr3_aa: CASSTLYRLSGNTIYF
v_call: TRBV2; d_call: NA; cdr3_aa: CASSKDGTTDTQYF
v_call: TRBV19; d_call: NA; cdr3_aa: CASSMVGGWSNQPQHF
v_call: TRBV5-5; d_call: NA; cdr3_aa: CASSPRQGRGTDTQYF
v_call: TRBV10-3; d_call: TRBD1; cdr3_aa: CAISDRGHGGYTF
v_call: TRBV11-2; d_call: TRBD2; cdr3_aa: CASSPTGGETQYF
v_call: TRBV4-2; d_call: NA; cdr3_aa: CASSQEGQGIPYEQYF
v_call: TRBV27; d_call: TRBD2; cdr3_aa: CATHHPLLAGDPYEQYF
v_call: TRBV5-1; d_call: TRBD1; cdr3_aa: CASSFDRGSGDIQYF
v_call: TRBV4-2; d_call: TRBD1; cdr3_aa: CASSQQGANEKLFF
v_call: TRBV27; d_call: TRBD1; cdr3_aa: CASSLRQGLTGELFF
v_call: TRBV7-7; d_call: NA; cdr3_aa: CASSLGGGGETQYF
v_call: TRBV7-2; d_call: TRBD2; cdr3_aa: CASSSRGGAGRNTQYF
v_call: TRBV5-1; d_call: TRBD1; cdr3_aa: CASSTGTGMNTEAFF
v_call: TRBV6-1; d_call: NA; cdr3_aa: CASGTGYSEAFF
v_call: TRBV28; d_call: TRBD1; cdr3_aa: CASSPGQNEKLFF
v_call: TRBV6-5; d_call: NA; cdr3_aa: CASSYLNEQFF
v_call: TRBV28; d_call: NA; cdr3_aa: CASSLGGSYEQYF
v_call: TRBV12-5; d_call: TRBD1; cdr3_aa: CASGFEGGQGESYNEQFF
v_call: TRBV30; d_call: NA; cdr3_aa: CAWSGQGQETQYF
v_call: TRBV19; d_call: NA; cdr3_aa: CASSIAQIRASQHF
v_call: TRBV5-5; d_call: NA; cdr3_aa: CASSFGHTASGANVLTF
v_call: TRBV7-6; d_call: NA; cdr3_aa: CASSLVSRTESGANVLTF
v_call: TRBV5-1; d_call: NA; cdr3_aa: CASSLSSTTDTQYF
v_call: TRBV5-5; d_call: NA; cdr3_aa: CASSRVQTGQTNSPLHF
v_call: TRBV5-6; d_call: NA; cdr3_aa: CASSLAWRDGANVLTF
v_call: TRBV5-5; d_call: NA; cdr3_aa: CASSLGPSTVGYGYTF
v_call: TRBV5-1; d_call: TRBD2; cdr3_aa: CASSGGGSSYEQYF
v_call: TRBV4-1; d_call: TRBD1; cdr3_aa: CASSNLGIRDRGYEQYF
v_call: TRBV6-1; d_call: TRBD1; cdr3_aa: CASSELGTGGFSGANVLTF